This TCR beta chain stems from a study of T cell responses to AZD1222 COVID-19 vaccine. Broader study findings: Reports indicate that nearly half of spike-specific TCRs are directed at unmutated variant regions. Samples come after the peak T cell response, not at day 14. The donor cohort was predominantly white British with a female majority, and clonal diversity may have been underestimated. Seropositive status at baseline applied to only a handful of AZD1222 recipients.

Here immunoSEQ multiplex PCR was the method, and the copy in TCRdb shows in-frame clones only, minus some. The table has around 140,000 clones, nearly 95% seen once. A remark on this clone: The target antigen is unknown.

CDR1 MGHRA and CDR2 YSYEKL come from the germline V gene. V was clipped by 1 base and J by 4 bases; unmatched bases: 14. This CDR3 is 18 amino acids long. The source of this sequence is an adult in good health. This chain links TRBV4-1 with TRBJ2-3; 7 positions match TRBD2. The specimen comprised peripheral blood, sampled on day 0 of AZD1222 vaccination. For the CDR3, the DNA is TGCGCCAGCAGCCAAGGGGTTCTGGGCGGGGGAGGGCCAGATACGCAGTATTTT. It encodes CASSQGVLGGGGPDTQYF.